The 27 T cell receptor beta chains listed next were all sequenced from one sample in a study of CD8+ T cells in alopecia areata (dated by TCRdb to the late 2010s). Library creation used the immunoSEQ multiplex PCR assay. To provide template for TCR sequencing, every sample had RNA extracted and reverse transcribed into cDNA. The table comes from immuneACCESS by way of TCRdb, which keeps in-frame sequences with V and J called. Part of the clones is missing from these tables; in studies checked, under half for an unresolved V gene and the rest for unknown reasons. The sample table lists about 130,000 clones, 45% to 50% of them with a count of one. The top ten clonotypes cover 15% to 20% of the sample. This specimen's time point label, per the study, means: baseline before oral tofacitinib. Material: CD8+ T cells sorted from blood, obtained at week 0. These receptors all stem from a human donor with alopecia areata.

The J gene is TRBJ2-7, the V gene TRBV19, with a weak D call TRBD1 (5 bases). The CDR3 runs 14 residues. V gave up 4 bases and J gave up 6 bases, with 16 bases separating them. Germline V gene lookup returns CDR1 LNHDA and CDR2 SQIVND (reference sequence). CDR3 amino acids: CASSTPYDQGEQYF. The CDR3 coding sequence is TGTGCCAGTAGTACCCCCTACGATCAGGGCGAGCAGTACTTC.

The V gene is TRBV29-1, the J gene TRBJ2-1; TRBD2 matches at 10 bases. After removal of 3 bases from V and 5 bases from J, the junction contained 7 bases not matched to a gene. The germline CDR1 and CDR2 sequences are SQVTM and ANQGSEA. This CDR3 region has 15 residues. The CDR3: CSVDGSSGRNNEQFF. The CDR3 DNA sequence: TGCAGCGTTGATGGGTCTAGCGGGAGAAACAATGAGCAGTTCTTC.

In its sample, this clone was seen a few times. V usage is TRBV4-1 and J usage is TRBJ2-3; D might be TRBD1 or TRBD2, each matching 5 bases. The CDR3 contains 16 residues. Germline lookup yields CDR1 MGHRA and CDR2 YSYEKL. V was trimmed by 4 bases and J by 2 bases, leaving 16 bases between them. This CDR3 is CASSPRDVGSTDTQYF. CDR3 nucleotides: TGCGCCAGCAGCCCTCGGGACGTGGGATCCACAGATACGCAGTATTTT.

This clone was seen once. The chain links TRBV27 to TRBJ2-1; TRBD1 might be the D (5 bases). This CDR3 region has 15 residues. V was trimmed by 3 bases and J by 7 bases, leaving 16 bases between them. From germline, CDR1 is MNHEY and CDR2 SMNVEV (reference sequence). The CDR3 protein is CASSLWQGGWNEQFF. CDR3 bases: TGTGCCAGCAGTTTGTGGCAGGGTGGGTGGAATGAGCAGTTCTTC.

This chain connects TRBV25-1 to TRBJ2-2; TRBD1 matches at 10 bases. The trim removed 6 bases at V and 5 bases at J, leaving 6 bases unmatched. The CDR3 covers 15 residues. CDR1 and CDR2 from the germline V gene are MGHDK and SYGVNS. CDR3 amino acids: CASSPGTGETGELFF. CDR3 nucleotides: TGTGCCAGCAGCCCCGGGACAGGGGAAACCGGGGAGCTGTTTTTT.

The V call is TRBV27, the J call TRBJ2-1; no clear D gene. The germline gives CDR1 MNHEY, CDR2 SMNVEV (reference sequence). The CDR3 extends over 13 amino acids. The germline V and J ends were trimmed by 5 bases and 10 bases, with 15 bases remaining between them. The CDR3 region is CASSLIDPREQFF. CDR3 nucleotide sequence: TGTGCCAGCAGTCTAATAGACCCGAGAGAGCAGTTCTTC.

There are a few counts of this clone. The rearrangement joins TRBV4-3 to TRBJ2-3; 7 nucleotides line up with TRBD1. The length of the CDR3 is 15 residues. The J segment lost 2 bases and the V segment lost 4 bases, leaving 6 bases of the junction unmatched. CDR1 and CDR2 from the germline V gene are LGHNA and YSLEER. CDR3 bases: TGCGCCAGCAGCCCGCAGGGGGAGCTCACAGATACGCAGTATTTT. Protein product: CASSPQGELTDTQYF.

The V gene is TRBV13, the J gene TRBJ2-5; the D gene is possibly TRBD1 (5 bases). The CDR3 runs to 15 residues. The V end was cut by 2 bases, the J end by 3 bases, with 13 bases between. Germline V gene data show CDR1 as PRHDT and CDR2 as FYEKMQ (reference sequence). In DNA, the CDR3 is TGTGCCAGCAGCTTACTCGGACACGGAGAAGAGACCCAGTACTTC. It is translated as CASSLLGHGEETQYF.

This clone turned up a few times. The chain uses TRBV4-3 and TRBJ1-2; D may be TRBD1 (5 bases). CDR3 length: 16 residues. The germline V and J ends were trimmed by 0 bases and 3 bases, with 14 bases remaining between them. Germline CDR1 and CDR2: LGHNA and YSLEER. The CDR3 bases are TGCGCCAGCAGCCAAGATCCGGCAGGGCCGGACTATGGCTACACCTTC. It codes for CASSQDPAGPDYGYTF.

This clone was recorded a few times. This sequence joins TRBV5-6 and TRBJ1-1; 7 bases map to TRBD1. The CDR3 is 16 residues long. V shed 3 bases and J 3 bases; nucleotides not matched to a gene: 11. Germline V CDR1 and CDR2: SGHDT, YYEEEE. Written as DNA, the CDR3 is TGTGCCAGCAGCTCGGCACAGGGGTGGGGGTACACTGAAGCTTTCTTT. Its translation is CASSSAQGWGYTEAFF. Looking up the rest from reference TRBV5-6 and TRBJ1-1 gives the full variable domain: DAGVTQSPTHLIKTRGQQVTLRCSPKSGHDTVSWYQQALGQGPQFIFQYYEEEERQRGNFPDRFSGHQFPNYSSELNVNALLLGDSALYLCASSSAQGWGYTEAFFGQGTRLTVV.

The rearrangement joins TRBV4-2 to TRBJ1-1; D not certain. Germline V gene data show CDR1 as LGHNA and CDR2 as YNFKEQ. The CDR3 runs to 12 residues. V lost 4 bases, J lost 13 bases, and 16 bases lay in between. In DNA form, the CDR3 reads TGTGCCAGCAGCCCCGGGTCGGGTGGGAATTTCTTT. Its protein product is CASSPGSGGNFF.

The V call is TRBV25-1, the J call TRBJ2-1; 9 bases are a match to TRBD2. Germline values: CDR1 MGHDK, CDR2 SYGVNS. This CDR3 comprises 15 residues. Trimming cost V 6 bases and J 3 bases; bases outside gene matches: 6. CDR3 residues: CASRIAGDFYNEQFF. The CDR3 region has the DNA TGTGCCAGCAGGATAGCGGGGGATTTCTACAATGAGCAGTTCTTC.

This chain links TRBV5-1 with TRBJ1-6, with D maybe TRBD1 (6 bases). The V gene lost 4 bases and the J gene lost 2 bases, with 13 bases spanning the gap. Germline assignment: CDR1 SGHRS and CDR2 YFSETQ. CDR3 length equals 16 residues. The CDR3 DNA follows: TGCGCCAGCAGCCTGGGCCGACAGGCCTATAATTCACCCCTCCACTTT. Protein product: CASSLGRQAYNSPLHF.

J is TRBJ1-1 and V is TRBV4-1, with a weak D call TRBD1 (5 bases). Trimming stripped 4 bases from V and 3 bases from J, with 9 bases between. The CDR3 sequence is 13 residues long. The germline V gene has CDR1 MGHRA and CDR2 YSYEKL. CDR3 in DNA: TGCGCCAGCAGCCCGGACACATACACTGAAGCTTTCTTT. It encodes CASSPDTYTEAFF.

This clone was counted between two and nine times. The J gene is TRBJ2-3, the V gene TRBV30, with 12 bases that match TRBD2. V trimming: 1 base; J trimming: 6 bases; junction bases outside the gene matches: 5. Germline CDR1 is GTSNPN and CDR2 is SVGIG (reference sequence). The CDR3 contains 15 residues. The CDR3 protein is CAWSEGLAGHDTQYF. CDR3 in DNA: TGTGCCTGGAGTGAAGGACTAGCGGGACACGATACGCAGTATTTT.

V gene TRBV19 combines with J gene TRBJ2-7, with D possibly being TRBD2 (5 bases). The CDR3 has 16 residues. CDR1 and CDR2 (germline): LNHDA, SQIVND (reference sequence). The germline V and J ends were trimmed by 3 bases and 0 bases, with 15 bases remaining between them. The CDR3 loop is CASSIPRRVSSYEQYF. CDR3 coding DNA: TGTGCCAGTAGTATCCCCAGGCGGGTCAGCTCCTACGAGCAGTACTTC.

This clone has just a few counts. The rearrangement uses TRBV6-6 and TRBJ2-1; 9 bases fit TRBD1. V shed 5 bases, J shed 6 bases, and the junction held 11 bases outside the gene matches. This CDR3 has 16 amino acids. The germline V gene encodes CDR1 MNHNY and CDR2 SVGAGI (reference sequence). The CDR3 region is CASSQHPGQGINEQFF. The CDR3 DNA reads as TGTGCCAGCAGTCAGCATCCGGGACAGGGTATCAATGAGCAGTTCTTC.

The CDR3: CASSQTSGLNGDTQYF. The CDR3, as DNA: TGCGCCAGCAGCCAAACTAGCGGTCTCAATGGGGATACGCAGTATTTT. The chain uses TRBV4-1 and TRBJ2-3; TRBD2 aligns across 8 bases. The CDR3 covers 16 residues. Germline-derived CDR1 and CDR2 are MGHRA and YSYEKL. J lost 6 bases, V lost 2 bases, and 10 bases had no gene match.

The V gene is TRBV7-7, the J gene TRBJ2-2, with a weak D call TRBD1 (5 bases). This CDR3 is built from 17 residues. Looked up from germline, CDR1 is SSHAT and CDR2 is FNYEAQ (reference sequence). In DNA, the CDR3 is TGTGCTATATTGTCTTTGGGGCGTCCGGCGAACACCGGGGAGCTGTTTTTT. Translated, it gives CAILSLGRPANTGELFF.

This CDR3 reads CSGQGGRGQQYF. As DNA, the CDR3 is TGCAGCGGACAGGGGGGACGGGGGCAGCAGTACTTC. This chain links TRBV29-1 with TRBJ2-7, with 9 bases identical to TRBD1. CDR1 SQVTM and CDR2 ANQGSEA come from the germline V gene. J was trimmed by 8 bases and V by 7 bases; bases with no gene match: 9. The CDR3 contains 12 residues.

The rearrangement links TRBV2 to TRBJ2-7, with D maybe TRBD1 (6 bases). The CDR3 runs to 15 residues. V lost 4 bases to trimming and J lost 5 bases, with 18 bases between them. The V gene's germline CDR1 is SNHLY and CDR2 FYNNEI. This CDR3 reads CASSVPTGTRDEQYF. The CDR3 coding sequence is TGTGCCAGCAGTGTTCCAACGGGGACACGGGACGAGCAGTACTTC.

This clone was seen a handful of times. V and J are TRBV7-8 and TRBJ2-3, with D possibly being TRBD2 (5 bases). Germline V gives CDR1 SGHVS, CDR2 FQNEAQ. Trimming pared 3 bases from V and 6 bases from J, leaving 10 bases between. CDR3 length equals 13 residues. CDR3 amino acids: CASSLGVSDTQYF. CDR3 nucleotides: TGTGCCAGCAGCTTGGGAGTATCGGATACGCAGTATTTT. Based on the CDR3 plus reference TRBV7-8 and TRBJ2-3, the full variable domain is GAGVSQSPRYKVAKRGQDVALRCDPISGHVSLFWYQQALGQGPEFLTYFQNEAQLDKSGLPSDRFFAERPEGSVSTLKIQRTQQEDSAVYLCASSLGVSDTQYFGPGTRLTVL.

J is TRBJ1-2 and V is TRBV11-2; D remains ambiguous. V shed 4 bases and J shed 2 bases, with 8 bases lying between them. Germline V lookup: CDR1 SGHAT, CDR2 FQNNGV. The CDR3 is made up of 13 amino acids. For the CDR3, the DNA is TGTGCCAGCAGCTCAACAGTGAACTATGGCTACACCTTC. Residues: CASSSTVNYGYTF.

This clone was detected a few times. J is TRBJ2-6 and V is TRBV10-3; D is uncertain. The CDR3 has 15 residues. Germline CDR1 is ENHRY and CDR2 is SYGVKD. Trimming shortened V by 2 bases and J by 1 base, and 6 bases separated the two germline ends. The CDR3 is CAISEGSSGANVLTF. DNA for the CDR3: TGTGCCATCAGTGAGGGGTCTTCTGGGGCCAACGTCCTGACTTTC.

As DNA, the CDR3 is TGTGCCAGCAGCTTAGGTCTACAAAACTATGGCTACACCTTC. Amino acid sequence: CASSLGLQNYGYTF. This chain joins TRBV5-4 and TRBJ1-2; D remains ambiguous. The CDR3 length is 14 residues. Germline lookup yields CDR1 SGHNT and CDR2 YYREEE (reference sequence). V lost 2 bases, J lost 2 bases, and 10 bases lay in between.

In this sample, this clone turned up a few times. The rearrangement links TRBV5-6 to TRBJ2-7, with TRBD1 matching over 7 bases. V lost 2 bases and J lost 2; bases outside the gene matches: 7. The CDR3 is 15 amino acids. Germline V gene lookup returns CDR1 SGHDT and CDR2 YYEEEE. CDR3 coding DNA: TGTGCCAGCAGCTTCGGGACAGTAAGAGCCTACGAGCAGTACTTC. As protein: CASSFGTVRAYEQYF.

V and J are TRBV14 and TRBJ2-7; possibly TRBD1 or TRBD2 for D (6 bases each). CDR1 is SGHDN and CDR2 is FVKESK in the germline V gene. Trimming stripped 7 bases from V and 3 bases from J, with 19 bases between. This CDR3 region has 15 residues. The CDR3: CASTLISRGRYEQYF. The CDR3 DNA follows: TGTGCCAGCACTCTGATTTCCCGGGGGCGCTACGAGCAGTACTTC.